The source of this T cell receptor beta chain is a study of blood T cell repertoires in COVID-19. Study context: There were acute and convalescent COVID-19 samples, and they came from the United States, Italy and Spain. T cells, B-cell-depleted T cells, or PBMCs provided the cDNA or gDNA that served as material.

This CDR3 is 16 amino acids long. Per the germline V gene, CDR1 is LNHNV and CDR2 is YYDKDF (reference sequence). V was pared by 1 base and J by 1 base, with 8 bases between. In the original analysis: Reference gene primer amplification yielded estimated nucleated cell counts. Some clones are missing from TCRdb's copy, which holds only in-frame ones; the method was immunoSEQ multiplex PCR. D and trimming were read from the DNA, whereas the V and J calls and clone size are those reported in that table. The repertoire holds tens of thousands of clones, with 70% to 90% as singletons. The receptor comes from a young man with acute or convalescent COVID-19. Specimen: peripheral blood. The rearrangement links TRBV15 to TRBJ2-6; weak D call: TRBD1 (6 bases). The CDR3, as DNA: TGTGCCACCAGCAGAGTAACAGGGTCTGGGGCCAACGTCCTGACTTTC. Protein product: CATSRVTGSGANVLTF.